These 24 T cell receptor beta chains originate from one sample sequenced in a study of T cells after yellow fever vaccination. Each CDR3 protein gets one entry after TCRdb re-called the 5' RACE reads with MiXCR. This table has about 330,000 distinct CDR3 sequences, around 6.8% appearing once. The sequencing used PBMCs, collected around 45 days after the first yellow fever vaccination. These receptors came from a man aged 18 to 35 who received the YFV17D yellow fever vaccine.

This clonotype was seen repeatedly, ten times or more. This chain uses TRBV9 with TRBJ2-5; 11 bases align to TRBD2. The germline V gene has CDR1 SGDLS and CDR2 YYNGEE. The CDR3 runs 17 residues. V lost 0 bases to trimming and J lost 2 bases; unmatched junction nucleotides: 6. The chain's CDR3 is CASSVEGLAGGQETQYF. The CDR3 region has the DNA TGTGCCAGCAGCGTAGAGGGCCTAGCGGGGGGACAAGAGACCCAGTACTTC.

This clonotype was detected many times. The DNA for the CDR3 is TGTGCCAGCAGCAAACTAGCGGGGGCTTACAATGAGCAGTTCTTC. Residues: CASSKLAGAYNEQFF. J is TRBJ2-1 and V is TRBV7-3, with TRBD2 matching 11 bases. With 5 bases clipped from V and 4 bases from J, the junction kept 4 bases outside the gene matches. Germline CDR1 reads SGHTA; CDR2 reads FQGTGA. The CDR3 length is 15 residues.

The gene calls are TRBV18 and TRBJ1-2; D may be TRBD1 (5 bases). The germline gives CDR1 KGHSH, CDR2 LQKENI. The CDR3 spans 14 residues. Trimming removed 1 base at V and 6 bases at J, with 12 bases between. CDR3 sequence: CASSPLLGDHGYTF. CDR3 nucleotides: TGTGCCAGCTCACCACTATTAGGGGACCATGGCTACACCTTC.

This clonotype appeared a few times. A junction end diverges from the germline sequence, so it may reflect a read error. J is TRBJ1-1 and V is TRBV19; the D is unclear. The CDR3 totals 13 residues. Germline V gives CDR1 LNHDA, CDR2 SQIVND (reference sequence). The CDR3 sequence: CASSIGTNAEAFF. The CDR3 DNA reads as TGTGCCAGTAGTATAGGAACGAACGCTGAAGCTTTCTTT.

The chain is built from TRBV29-1 and TRBJ1-1; 9 bases are a match to TRBD1. From germline, CDR1 is SQVTM and CDR2 ANQGSEA. CDR3 length: 14 amino acids. V lost 7 bases, J lost 6 bases, and 12 bases stayed unmatched. CDR3 region: CSGGDRVVIPEAFF. CDR3 coding DNA: TGCAGCGGGGGGGACAGGGTCGTAATCCCTGAAGCTTTCTTT.

The V and J genes are TRBV2 and TRBJ1-1; TRBD1 agrees at 7 bases. Germline CDR1 SNHLY, CDR2 FYNNEI. The CDR3 spans 11 residues. Trimming removed 10 bases from V and 4 bases from J; junction bases left unmatched: 3. The CDR3 coding sequence is TGTGCCAACAGGGGCGGCACTGAAGCTTTCTTT. It translates to CANRGGTEAFF.

A few counts support this clonotype. The V call is TRBV7-9, the J call TRBJ2-4; 9 bases match TRBD2. The CDR3 totals 16 residues. The V and J ends lost 6 bases and 7 bases, in that order; junction bases with no gene match: 13. Germline CDR1 and CDR2: SEHNR and FQNEAQ (reference sequence). CDR3 DNA sequence: TGTGCCAGCAGACCGCCTCAGCGGGGGGTAGAGAACATTCAGTACTTC. Encoded protein: CASRPPQRGVENIQYF.

This clonotype came up a few times. The chain joins TRBV7-9 to TRBJ2-2; no clear D. The germline CDR1 and CDR2 sequences are SEHNR and FQNEAQ (reference sequence). V lost 0 bases and J 3 bases, leaving 11 bases between the germline ends. CDR3 size: 16 residues. CDR3 nucleotides: TGTGCCAGCAGCTTAGCGCGGACCCGAGACACCGGGGAGCTGTTTTTT. Residues: CASSLARTRDTGELFF.

In its sample, this clonotype was seen many times. V is TRBV7-9 and J is TRBJ1-2; TRBD1 is a possible D gene (5 bases). From germline, CDR1 is SEHNR and CDR2 FQNEAQ (reference sequence). V was cut by 7 bases and J by 7 bases, with 19 bases left in between. This CDR3 has 14 residues. The CDR3 is CASNLNYDRTGYTF. CDR3 DNA: TGTGCCAGCAACCTGAACTATGACAGAACTGGCTACACCTTC. Complete variable domain (other parts from reference TRBV7-9 and TRBJ1-2): DTGVSQNPRHKITKRGQNVTFRCDPISEHNRLYWYRQTLGQGPEFLTYFQNEAQLEKSRLLSDRFSAERPKGSFSTLEIQRTEQGDSAMYLCASNLNYDRTGYTFGSGTRLTVV.

The table lists this clonotype with many counts. As DNA, the CDR3 is TGTGCCAGCAGTTTAGCGCTAGGCAGGAGCTATGGCTACACCTTC. Protein sequence: CASSLALGRSYGYTF. The chain carries TRBV12-3 or TRBV12-4 and TRBJ1-2; D is ambiguous. This CDR3 spans 15 amino acids. The ends were cut back, 0 bases at V and 4 bases at J, with 12 bases in the middle.

The chain employs TRBV12-3 or TRBV12-4 and TRBJ2-3; D unresolved. This CDR3 comprises 12 residues. Trimming took 4 bases from V and 9 from J, leaving 11 bases between them. The CDR3 region is CASSSSLGTQYF. CDR3 sequence (DNA): TGTGCCAGCAGTTCAAGCCTAGGAACGCAGTATTTT.

This clonotype was seen a handful of times. The rearrangement joins TRBV5-1 to TRBJ1-4; D unclear. CDR1 and CDR2 (germline): SGHRS, YFSETQ. V shed 0 bases and J shed 1 base, with 10 bases lying between them. This CDR3 comprises 16 residues. The CDR3 spells CASSLGAQGTNEKLFF. The CDR3 DNA follows: TGCGCCAGCAGCTTGGGGGCACAAGGAACTAATGAAAAACTGTTTTTT.

Ten or more counts support this clonotype. The rearrangement joins TRBV6-1 to TRBJ1-2; D remains unclear. This CDR3 has 14 residues. Trimming removed 3 bases from V and 3 bases from J, with 11 bases in between. Germline V gives CDR1 MNHNS, CDR2 SASEGT. The CDR3 sequence is CASSEPGGYYGYTF. Written as DNA, the CDR3 is TGTGCCAGCAGTGAGCCCGGTGGATACTATGGCTACACCTTC.

CDR3 bases: TGTGCCAGCAGCCAAGAGGCGACGGCCCCTGGAAACACCATATATTTT. Translating it yields CASSQEATAPGNTIYF. The chain has TRBV4-2 and TRBJ1-3, with unresolved D. The ends were cut back, 0 bases at V and 2 bases at J, with 11 bases in the middle. Germline V gene sequence: CDR1 LGHNA, CDR2 YNFKEQ. The CDR3 spans 16 residues.

This clonotype was seen more than once but under ten times. The CDR3 region is CASSWDGKEKLFF. The CDR3 DNA reads TGTGCCAGCAGTTGGGATGGTAAGGAAAAACTGTTTTTT. The rearrangement joins TRBV12-3 or TRBV12-4 to TRBJ1-4; D call uncertain. V was pared by 4 bases and J by 8 bases, with 11 bases between. This CDR3 has 13 residues.

This clonotype was counted a few times. The rearrangement links TRBV5-6 to TRBJ1-1; D not resolved. The V and J ends lost 2 bases and 0 bases respectively, with 14 bases between them. This CDR3 region has 16 residues. The germline V gene encodes CDR1 SGHDT and CDR2 YYEEEE. The chain's CDR3 is CASSFGRWAMNTEAFF. The CDR3 DNA reads TGTGCCAGCAGCTTCGGGAGGTGGGCGATGAACACTGAAGCTTTCTTT.

The chain couples TRBV5-5 to TRBJ2-3; D possibly matches TRBD1 or TRBD2 (6 bases each). This CDR3 comprises 16 residues. CDR1 SGHKS and CDR2 YYEKEE come from the germline V gene (reference sequence). The V and J ends lost 5 bases and 5 bases respectively, with 21 bases between them. CDR3 bases: TGTGCCAGCAGGAGGGGGATTTACGGGGGCGGAGATACGCAGTATTTT. Protein sequence: CASRRGIYGGGDTQYF.

J is TRBJ2-1 and V is TRBV2, with TRBD2 matching over 11 bases. Germline-derived CDR1 and CDR2 are SNHLY and FYNNEI. With V trimmed by 6 bases and J by 0 bases, 4 bases remained unmatched. The CDR3 sequence is 16 residues long. Written as DNA, the CDR3 is TGTGCCAGCAGCCGTAGCGGGAGGGTCTCCTACAATGAGCAGTTCTTC. Its translation: CASSRSGRVSYNEQFF.

The chain combines TRBV28 with TRBJ1-2; a possible D gene is TRBD1 (6 bases). CDR3 length: 15 residues. V lost 1 base and J lost 3, with 12 bases in between. Germline V lookup: CDR1 MDHEN, CDR2 SYDVKM. In DNA form, the CDR3 reads TGTGCCAGCAGTTTATTGAGGGGGGGATACTATGGCTACACCTTC. It translates to CASSLLRGGYYGYTF.

This clonotype has more than one count but fewer than ten. J is TRBJ2-7 and V is TRBV6-2 or TRBV6-3, with 10 bases that match TRBD1. Unmatched junction bases numbered 6, after V lost 2 bases and J lost 2 bases. Germline CDR1 is MNHEY and CDR2 is SVGEGT. The CDR3 runs to 16 residues. CDR3 protein: CASSYGPGQGTYEQYF. The CDR3 region has the DNA TGTGCCAGCAGTTACGGCCCGGGACAGGGGACCTACGAGCAGTACTTC.

Many counts were recorded for this clonotype. Written as DNA, the CDR3 is TGCAGTGCTCGACAGGCAGCCAAAAACATTCAGTACTTC. Translating gives CSARQAAKNIQYF. The V and J genes are TRBV20-1 and TRBJ2-4, with D maybe TRBD1 (6 bases). Germline CDR1 DFQATT, CDR2 SNEGSKA (reference sequence). This CDR3 region has 13 residues. Trimming left V 5 bases short and J 0 bases short, with 8 bases between.

This rearrangement joins TRBV12-3 or TRBV12-4 to TRBJ2-5; 7 bases match TRBD1. The length of the CDR3 is 17 residues. V lost 2 bases and J lost 3; bases outside the gene matches: 12. This chain's CDR3 is CASSLYNTGASKETQYF. The CDR3 nucleotides are TGTGCCAGCAGTTTATATAACACAGGGGCTTCGAAAGAGACCCAGTACTTC.

This clonotype has more than one count but fewer than ten. This chain connects TRBV19 to TRBJ2-1; perhaps TRBD2 as D (7 bases). CDR3 length: 16 residues. V was cut by 6 bases and J by 4 bases, with 19 bases left in between. Per the germline V gene, CDR1 is LNHDA and CDR2 is SQIVND (reference sequence). CDR3 DNA: TGTGCCAGTAGGCTCGAGGGGGGGCAGGGGTACAATGAGCAGTTCTTC. Amino acid sequence: CASRLEGGQGYNEQFF. The full variable domain, rest sourced from reference TRBV19 and TRBJ2-1, is DGGITQSPKYLFRKEGQNVTLSCEQNLNHDAMYWYRQDPGQGLRLIYYSQIVNDFQKGDIAEGYSVSREKKESFPLTVTSAQKNPTAFYLCASRLEGGQGYNEQFFGPGTRLTVL.

This clonotype was observed at least ten times. The rearrangement links TRBV21-1 to TRBJ2-3; whether TRBD2, the table's D call, matches the DNA was not checked. TRBV21-1 is reported as a pseudogene. The length of the CDR3 is 15 residues. For the CDR3, the DNA is TGTGCCAGCACCGTTAGCGGGGGGGACGTAGATACGCAGTATTTT. It translates to CASTVSGGDVDTQYF.